This T cell receptor (beta chain) stems from a study of blood T cells in healthy people across ages. General study points: It was not known whether donors were CMV positive (a possible confounder of expanded clonotype changes).

This clonotype was seen at least ten times. The antigen is undetermined. The authors drew around 11 milliliters of peripheral blood from each donor. Through a sample-barcoded 5' primer and a J-beta primer mix, a second PCR was run for roughly 6 to 11 cycles. TCRdb analysed the 5' RACE reads with MiXCR anew, one entry per CDR3 protein. The sample shows hundreds of thousands of distinct CDR3 sequences, roughly 49% of them seen only once. The V and J ends lost 3 bases and 4 bases, in that order; junction bases with no gene match: 11. The CDR3 has 17 amino acids. This TCR was sampled from a woman aged 55 to 70 in good health. Material for sequencing was blood. This chain joins TRBV12-3 or TRBV12-4 and TRBJ2-5, with 10 bases fitting TRBD2. The CDR3 reads CASSLRVLAGTRETQYF. The CDR3 DNA reads TGTGCCAGCAGTTTGCGTGTACTAGCGGGAACCAGAGAGACCCAGTACTTC.